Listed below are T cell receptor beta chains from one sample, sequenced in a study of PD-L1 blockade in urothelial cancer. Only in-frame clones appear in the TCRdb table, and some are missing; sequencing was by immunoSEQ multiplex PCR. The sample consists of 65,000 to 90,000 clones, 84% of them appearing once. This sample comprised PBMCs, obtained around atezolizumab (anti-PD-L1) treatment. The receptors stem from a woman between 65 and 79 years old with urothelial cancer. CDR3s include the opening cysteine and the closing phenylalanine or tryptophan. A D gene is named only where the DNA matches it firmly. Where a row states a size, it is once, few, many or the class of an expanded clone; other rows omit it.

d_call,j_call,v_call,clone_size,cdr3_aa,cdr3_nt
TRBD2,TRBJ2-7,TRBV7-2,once,CASSLLAGSYEQYF,TGTGCCAGCAGCTTACTAGCGGGTTCCTACGAGCAGTACTTC
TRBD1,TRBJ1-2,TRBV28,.,CASSSSGQGLYGYTF,TGTGCCAGCAGTTCGTCAGGACAGGGCCTCTATGGCTACACCTTC
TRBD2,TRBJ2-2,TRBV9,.,CASSVQAGGPRGGELFF,TGTGCCAGCAGCGTACAAGCGGGGGGCCCAAGGGGCGGGGAGCTGTTTTTT
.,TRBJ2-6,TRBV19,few,CASSLPIGSGANVLTF,TGTGCCAGTAGTCTCCCTATTGGCTCTGGGGCCAACGTCCTGACTTTC
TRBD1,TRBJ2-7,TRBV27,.,CASSPSSGQLYEQYF,TGTGCCAGCAGTCCGAGCTCGGGACAGCTATACGAGCAGTACTTC
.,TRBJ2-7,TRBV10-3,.,CAISESGRASVDEQYF,TGTGCCATCAGTGAGTCGGGCAGGGCCTCGGTCGACGAGCAGTACTTC
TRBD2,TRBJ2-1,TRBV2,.,CASSGSSGSRYNEQFF,TGTGCCAGCAGTGGCTCTAGCGGGAGCAGGTACAATGAGCAGTTCTTC
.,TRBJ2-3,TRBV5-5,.,CASSKATDTQYF,TGTGCCAGCAGTAAAGCAACAGATACGCAGTATTTT
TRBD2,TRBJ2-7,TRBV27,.,CASSSLGGGMEQYF,TGTGCCAGCAGCTCTCTTGGCGGGGGAATGGAGCAGTACTTC
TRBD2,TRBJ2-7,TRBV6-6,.,CASSSLAGGTYEQYF,TGTGCCAGCAGTAGTCTAGCGGGGGGAACCTACGAGCAGTACTTC
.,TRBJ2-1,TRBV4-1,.,CASSQEQGRNEQFF,TGCGCCAGCAGCCAAGAACAGGGGAGGAATGAGCAGTTCTTC
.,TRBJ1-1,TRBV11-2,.,CASSLVGGTEAFF,TGTGCCAGCAGCTTAGTAGGGGGAACTGAAGCTTTCTTT
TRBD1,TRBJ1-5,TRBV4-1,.,CASSLSDREQPQHF,TGCGCCAGCAGCCTATCGGACAGGGAACAGCCCCAGCATTTT
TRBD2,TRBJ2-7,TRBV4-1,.,CASSQGWTSGSEQYF,TGCGCCAGCAGCCAAGGATGGACTAGCGGGAGCGAGCAGTACTTC
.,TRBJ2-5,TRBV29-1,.,CSVEEVWTTTAGTQYF,TGCAGCGTTGAAGAAGTTTGGACAACCACCGCCGGGACCCAGTACTTC
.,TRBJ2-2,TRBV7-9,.,CASSGTGLRTGELFF,TGTGCCAGCAGCGGAACAGGATTGCGCACCGGGGAGCTGTTTTTT
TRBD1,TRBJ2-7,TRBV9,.,CASSVPLTGGGYEQYF,TGTGCCAGCAGCGTCCCCCTGACAGGGGGAGGGTATGAGCAGTACTTC
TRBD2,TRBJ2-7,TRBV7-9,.,CASSLDLGGRGYEQYF,TGTGCCAGCAGCTTAGATCTGGGAGGGCGGGGCTACGAGCAGTACTTC
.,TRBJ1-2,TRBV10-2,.,CASSHRGTGYGYTF,TGCGCCAGCAGTCATCGGGGTACGGGCTATGGCTACACCTTC
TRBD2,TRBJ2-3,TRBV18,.,CASSSTSGGTDTQYF,TGTGCCAGCTCATCGACTAGCGGGGGAACAGATACGCAGTATTTT
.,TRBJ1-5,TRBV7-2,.,CASSLEGPGNNQPQHF,TGTGCCAGCAGCTTAGAGGGCCCGGGGAACAATCAGCCCCAGCATTTT
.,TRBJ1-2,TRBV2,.,CASSGQAYGYTF,TGTGCCAGCAGTGGCCAGGCATACGGCTACACCTTC
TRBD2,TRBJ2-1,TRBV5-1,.,CASSLQITSGAYNEQFF,TGCGCCAGCAGCTTGCAGATTACTAGCGGGGCTTACAATGAGCAGTTCTTC
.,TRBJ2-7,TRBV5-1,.,CASSPEGNRVGEQYF,TGCGCCAGCAGTCCAGAAGGGAACAGGGTGGGGGAGCAGTACTTC
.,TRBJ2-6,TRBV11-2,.,CASSPQGANVLTF,TGTGCCAGCAGCCCACAGGGGGCCAACGTCCTGACTTTC
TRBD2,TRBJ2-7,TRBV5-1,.,CASSHGTSAGEQYF,TGCGCCAGCAGCCATGGGACTAGTGCTGGCGAGCAGTACTTC
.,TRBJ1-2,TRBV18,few,CASSQAKERGYTF,TGTGCCAGCTCACAGGCGAAGGAGAGGGGCTACACCTTC
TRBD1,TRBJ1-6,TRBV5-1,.,CASSLSGGNSPLHF,TGCGCCAGCAGCTTGTCAGGGGGAAATTCACCCCTCCACTTT
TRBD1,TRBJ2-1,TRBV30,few,CACTGTASYNEQFF,TGTGCCTGTACCGGGACAGCTTCCTACAATGAGCAGTTCTTC
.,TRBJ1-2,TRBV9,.,CASSVGGLRGLGYTF,TGTGCCAGCAGCGTAGGAGGCCTACGAGGGCTTGGCTACACCTTC
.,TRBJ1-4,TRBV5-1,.,CASSPGREVLGEKLFF,TGCGCCAGCAGCCCAGGCCGGGAGGTATTAGGGGAAAAACTGTTTTTT
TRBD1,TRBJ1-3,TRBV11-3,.,CASSPGGQGGTIYF,TGTGCCAGCAGCCCAGGGGGACAGGGTGGCACCATATATTTT
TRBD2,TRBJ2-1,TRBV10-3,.,CAISEPSGRTYNEQFF,TGTGCCATCAGTGAGCCGAGCGGGAGGACCTACAATGAGCAGTTCTTC
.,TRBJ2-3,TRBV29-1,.,CSVLGSTDTQYF,TGCAGCGTCCTCGGTAGCACAGATACGCAGTATTTT
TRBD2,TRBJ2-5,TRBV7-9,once,CASSAPSGRMQETQYF,TGTGCCAGCAGCGCCCCTAGCGGGCGGATGCAAGAGACCCAGTACTTC
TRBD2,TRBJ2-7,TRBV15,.,CATSARTSGSAYEQYF,TGTGCCACCAGCGCCCGGACTAGCGGGAGTGCCTACGAGCAGTACTTC
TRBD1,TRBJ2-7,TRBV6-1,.,CASSLTGGPYEQYF,TGTGCCAGCAGTCTTACAGGGGGCCCTTACGAGCAGTACTTC